The present entry profiles one T cell receptor (beta chain) with its context. The data belong to a study of blood T cell repertoires in COVID-19. Study information: The analysed material was cDNA or gDNA that came from T cells, B-cell-depleted T cells, or PBMCs.

Original processing notes: Reference gene primer amplification gave estimated nucleated cell counts. Assay: immunoSEQ multiplex PCR; the TCRdb copy retains only in-frame clones and omits some. V and J calls and clone size are as listed in that table; D and trimming were resolved from the DNA. The repertoire holds roughly 190,000 clones, roughly 80% seen once, with 9.5% to 15% in the top ten. V shed 3 bases and J shed 4 bases, with 18 bases lying between them. Germline CDR1 is SGHDN and CDR2 is FVKESK. CDR3 size: 16 residues. Sequencing input: peripheral blood. The TCR comes from a woman between 50 and 59 years old with acute or convalescent COVID-19. The chain employs TRBV14 and TRBJ1-2; D remains unclear. This CDR3 is CASSQELGRLFYGYTF. Here the CDR3 DNA reads TGTGCCAGCAGCCAGGAACTAGGACGGCTATTCTATGGCTACACCTTC.